This T cell receptor beta chain was retrieved from a study of identical twins. Comment on this clonotype: The antigen remains undetermined.

Everyone who gave samples was a healthy Caucasian. TCRdb re-derived calls from the 5' RACE reads in MiXCR, one entry per CDR3 protein. This sample carries about 210,000 distinct CDR3 sequences, around a tenth of them seen once, and the ten largest clones take over 4.5%. The length of the CDR3 is 13 residues. CDR1 is SGHNT and CDR2 is YYREEE in the germline V gene (reference sequence). V was clipped by 1 base and J by 6 bases, with 10 bases between them. The study's findings and limits: In monozygotic twins, models underestimated the sharing of out-of-frame TCR alpha. Without tracking the same donors, conclusions rested on cross-sectional statistical analysis. Less excess twin sharing appeared in beta out-of-frame sequences.

The rearrangement joins TRBV5-4 to TRBJ1-2; the D gene is possibly TRBD1 (5 bases). The clonotype originates from a woman between 18 and 29 years old in good health. The sample consisted of memory (CD45RO+) T cells sorted from blood. The CDR3 sequence: CASSLQDIHGYTF. The CDR3 DNA sequence: TGTGCCAGCAGCTTGCAGGACATCCATGGCTACACCTTC. Based on the CDR3 plus reference TRBV5-4 and TRBJ1-2, the full variable domain is ETGVTQSPTHLIKTRGQQVTLRCSSQSGHNTVSWYQQALGQGPQFIFQYYREEENGRGNFPPRFSGLQFPNYSSELNVNALELDDSALYLCASSLQDIHGYTFGSGTRLTVV.